This T cell receptor beta chain was sequenced in a study of blood T cell repertoires in COVID-19. About the research overall: The United States, Italy and Spain provided the acute and convalescent COVID-19 samples. Sample material is recorded as cDNA or gDNA derived from T cells, B-cell-depleted T cells, or PBMCs.

The CDR3 spans 16 residues. Germline assignment: CDR1 MGHRA and CDR2 YSYEKL. V dropped 5 bases and J dropped 2 bases, with 19 bases sitting between them. Study processing details: Amplifying reference gene primers gave estimates of nucleated cell counts. Sequenced by immunoSEQ multiplex PCR; TCRdb stores in-frame clones only, minus some. V and J calls and clone size come straight from that table; D and trimming were deduced from the DNA. The sample shows 150,000 or so clones, about 85% of them seen only once. The chain employs TRBV4-1 and TRBJ2-7; D is unclear. Sequences were obtained from peripheral blood. The sequence was collected from a human donor in a cohort sampled during active COVID-19. CDR3 sequence (DNA): TGCGCCAGCAGCAGAGGCGGTTCAGTTCTTACCTACGAGCAGTACTTC. This codes for CASSRGGSVLTYEQYF.